This TCR beta chain appears in the sequencing data of a study of cytotoxic CD8 clonotypes in ibrutinib-treated CLL. Study findings and constraints: With treatment, public clonotypes, which were uncommon, either contracted or remained stable.

Concerning this clone itself: Antigen unknown.

Repertoires were generated with immunoSEQ multiplex PCR, while TCRdb's copy carries only in-frame clones and drops some. Of some 76,000 clones listed, approximately 87% are singletons. This receptor was obtained from a human donor with chronic lymphocytic leukemia. The input for sequencing was PBMCs, taken after 24 months of ibrutinib treatment.

CDR3 amino acids: CASSDRTATYEQYF. The CDR3 region has the DNA TGTGCCAGCAGCGATAGGACCGCCACCTACGAGCAGTACTTC. This rearrangement joins TRBV6-1 to TRBJ2-7; D is unresolved. Trimming pared 6 bases from V and 2 bases from J, leaving 14 bases between. CDR1 MNHNS and CDR2 SASEGT come from the germline V gene. The CDR3 is made up of 14 amino acids.